This T cell receptor beta chain was captured in a study of T cell repertoires in cytomegalovirus infection. TCRdb called the reads again in MiXCR, with one record for every CDR3 protein. The profile covers hundreds of thousands of distinct CDR3 sequences, with approximately 40% appearing a single time and about 41% taken by the ten largest. The CDR3 extends over 17 amino acids. Between the trimmed V and J ends, which lost 1 base and 3 bases, there was a span of 19 bases. Germline CDR1 reads DFQATT; CDR2 reads SNEGSKA (reference sequence). As to this clonotype: Its antigen is not known.

Sequenced here: cultured PBMCs, sampled from culture after CMV antigen stimulation. The gene calls are TRBV20-1 and TRBJ2-4, with D perhaps TRBD2 (7 bases). This TCR was sampled from a human donor in good health (CMV status not recorded). Some clones in this sample may be carry-over from other donors' samples. The CDR3: CSARGTLGGGVKNIQYF. CDR3 nucleotides: TGCAGTGCTAGAGGCACACTGGGAGGGGGGGTCAAAAACATTCAGTACTTC.